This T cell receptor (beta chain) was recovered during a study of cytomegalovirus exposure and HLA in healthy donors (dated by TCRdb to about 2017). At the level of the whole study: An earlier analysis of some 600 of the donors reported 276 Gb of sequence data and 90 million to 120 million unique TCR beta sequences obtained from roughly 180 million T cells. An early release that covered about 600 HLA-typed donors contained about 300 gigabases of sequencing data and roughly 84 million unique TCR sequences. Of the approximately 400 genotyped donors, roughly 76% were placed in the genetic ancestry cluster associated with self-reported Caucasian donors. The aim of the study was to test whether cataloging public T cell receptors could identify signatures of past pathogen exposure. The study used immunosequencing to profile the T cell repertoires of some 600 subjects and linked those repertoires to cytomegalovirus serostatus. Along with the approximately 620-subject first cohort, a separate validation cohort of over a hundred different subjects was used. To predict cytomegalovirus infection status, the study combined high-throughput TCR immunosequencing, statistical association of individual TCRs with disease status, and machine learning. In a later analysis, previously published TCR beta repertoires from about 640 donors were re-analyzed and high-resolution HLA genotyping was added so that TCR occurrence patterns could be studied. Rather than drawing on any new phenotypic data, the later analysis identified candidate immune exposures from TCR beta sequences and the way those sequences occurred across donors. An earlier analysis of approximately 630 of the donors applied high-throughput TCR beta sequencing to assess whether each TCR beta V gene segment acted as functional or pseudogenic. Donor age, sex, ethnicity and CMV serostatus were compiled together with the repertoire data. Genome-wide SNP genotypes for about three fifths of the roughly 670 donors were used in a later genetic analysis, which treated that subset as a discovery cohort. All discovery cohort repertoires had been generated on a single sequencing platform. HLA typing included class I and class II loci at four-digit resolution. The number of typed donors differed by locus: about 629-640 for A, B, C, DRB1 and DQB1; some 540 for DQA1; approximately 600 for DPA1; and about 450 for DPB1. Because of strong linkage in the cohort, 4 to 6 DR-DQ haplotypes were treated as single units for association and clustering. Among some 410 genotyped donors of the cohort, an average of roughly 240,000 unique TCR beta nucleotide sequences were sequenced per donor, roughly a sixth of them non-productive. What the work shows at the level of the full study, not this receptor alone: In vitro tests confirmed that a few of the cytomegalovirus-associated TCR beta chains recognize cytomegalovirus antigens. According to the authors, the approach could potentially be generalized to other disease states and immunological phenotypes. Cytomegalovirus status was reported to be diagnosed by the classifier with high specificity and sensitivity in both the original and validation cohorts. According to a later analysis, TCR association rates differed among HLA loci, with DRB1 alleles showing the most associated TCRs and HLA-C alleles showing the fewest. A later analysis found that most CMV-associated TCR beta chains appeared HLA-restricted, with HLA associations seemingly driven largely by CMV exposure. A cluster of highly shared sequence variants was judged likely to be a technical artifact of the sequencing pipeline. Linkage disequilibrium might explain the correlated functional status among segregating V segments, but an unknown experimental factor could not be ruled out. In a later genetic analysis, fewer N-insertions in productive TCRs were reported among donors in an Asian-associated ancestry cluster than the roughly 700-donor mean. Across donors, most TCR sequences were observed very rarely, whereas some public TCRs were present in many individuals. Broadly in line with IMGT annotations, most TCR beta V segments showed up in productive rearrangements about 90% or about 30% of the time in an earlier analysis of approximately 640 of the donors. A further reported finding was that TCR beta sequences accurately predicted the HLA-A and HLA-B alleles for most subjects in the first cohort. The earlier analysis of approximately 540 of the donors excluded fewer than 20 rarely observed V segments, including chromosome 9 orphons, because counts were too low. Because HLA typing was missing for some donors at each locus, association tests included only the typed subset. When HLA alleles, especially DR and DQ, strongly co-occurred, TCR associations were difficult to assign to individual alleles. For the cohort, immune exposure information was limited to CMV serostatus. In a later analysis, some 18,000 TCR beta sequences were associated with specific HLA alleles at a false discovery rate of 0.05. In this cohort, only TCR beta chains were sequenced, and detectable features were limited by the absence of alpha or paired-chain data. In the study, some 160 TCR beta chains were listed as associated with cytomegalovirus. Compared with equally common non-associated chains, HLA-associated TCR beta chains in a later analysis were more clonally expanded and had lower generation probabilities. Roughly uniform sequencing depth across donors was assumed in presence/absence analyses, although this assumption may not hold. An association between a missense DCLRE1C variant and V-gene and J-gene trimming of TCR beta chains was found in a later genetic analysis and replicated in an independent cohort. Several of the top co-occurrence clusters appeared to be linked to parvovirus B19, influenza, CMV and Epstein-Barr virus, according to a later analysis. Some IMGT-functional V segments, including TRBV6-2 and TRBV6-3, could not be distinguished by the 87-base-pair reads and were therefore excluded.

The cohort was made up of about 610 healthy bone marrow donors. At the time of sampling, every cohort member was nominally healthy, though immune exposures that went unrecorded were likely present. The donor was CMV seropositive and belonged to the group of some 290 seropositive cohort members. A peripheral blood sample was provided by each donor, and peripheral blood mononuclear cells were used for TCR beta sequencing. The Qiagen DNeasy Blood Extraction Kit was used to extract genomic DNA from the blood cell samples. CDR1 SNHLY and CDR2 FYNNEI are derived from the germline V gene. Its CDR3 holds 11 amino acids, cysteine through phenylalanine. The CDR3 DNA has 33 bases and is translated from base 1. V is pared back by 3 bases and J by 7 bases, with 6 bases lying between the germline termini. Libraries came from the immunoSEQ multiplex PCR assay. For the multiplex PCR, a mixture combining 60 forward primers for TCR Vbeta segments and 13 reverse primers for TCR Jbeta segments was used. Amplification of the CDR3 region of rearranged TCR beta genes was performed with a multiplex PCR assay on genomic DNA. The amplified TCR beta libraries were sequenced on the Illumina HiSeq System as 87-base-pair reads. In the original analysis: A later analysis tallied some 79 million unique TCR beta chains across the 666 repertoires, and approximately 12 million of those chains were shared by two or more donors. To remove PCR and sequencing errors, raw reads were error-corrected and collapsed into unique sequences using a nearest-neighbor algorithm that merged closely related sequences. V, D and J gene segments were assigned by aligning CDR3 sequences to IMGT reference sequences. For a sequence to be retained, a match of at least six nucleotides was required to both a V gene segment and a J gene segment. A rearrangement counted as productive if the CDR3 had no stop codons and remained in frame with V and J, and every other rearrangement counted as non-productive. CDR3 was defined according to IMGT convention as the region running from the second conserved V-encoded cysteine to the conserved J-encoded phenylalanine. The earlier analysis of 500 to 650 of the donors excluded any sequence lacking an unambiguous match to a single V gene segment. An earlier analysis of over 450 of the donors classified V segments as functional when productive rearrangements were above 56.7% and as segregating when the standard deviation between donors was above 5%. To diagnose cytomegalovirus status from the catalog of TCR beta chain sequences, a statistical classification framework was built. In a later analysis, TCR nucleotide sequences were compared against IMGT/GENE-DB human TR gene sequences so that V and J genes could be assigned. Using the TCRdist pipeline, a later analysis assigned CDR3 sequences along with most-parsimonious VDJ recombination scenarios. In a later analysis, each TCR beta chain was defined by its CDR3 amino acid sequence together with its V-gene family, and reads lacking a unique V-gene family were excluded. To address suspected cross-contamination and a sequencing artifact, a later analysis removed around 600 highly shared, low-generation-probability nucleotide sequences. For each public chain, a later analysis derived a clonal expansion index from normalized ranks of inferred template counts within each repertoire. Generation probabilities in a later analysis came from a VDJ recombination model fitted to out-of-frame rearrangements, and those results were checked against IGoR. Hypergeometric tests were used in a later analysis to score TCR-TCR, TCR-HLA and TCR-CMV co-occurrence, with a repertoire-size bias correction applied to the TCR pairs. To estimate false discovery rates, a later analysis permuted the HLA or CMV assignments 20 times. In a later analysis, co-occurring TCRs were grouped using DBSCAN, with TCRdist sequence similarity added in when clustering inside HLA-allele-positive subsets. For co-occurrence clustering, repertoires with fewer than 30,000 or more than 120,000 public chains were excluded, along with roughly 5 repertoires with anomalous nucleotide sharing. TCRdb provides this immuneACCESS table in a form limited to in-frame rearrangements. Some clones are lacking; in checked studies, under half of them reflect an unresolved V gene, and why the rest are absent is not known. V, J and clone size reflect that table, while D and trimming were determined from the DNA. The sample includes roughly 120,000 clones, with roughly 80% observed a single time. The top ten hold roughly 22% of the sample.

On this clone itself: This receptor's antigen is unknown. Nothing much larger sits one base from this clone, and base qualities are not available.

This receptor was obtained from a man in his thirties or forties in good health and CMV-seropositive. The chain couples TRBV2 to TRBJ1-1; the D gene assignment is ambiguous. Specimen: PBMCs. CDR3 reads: CASSDRGEAFF. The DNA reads TGTGCCAGCAGTGACCGGGGTGAAGCTTTCTTT.